The 2 T cell receptor beta chains below come from one sample, sequenced in a study of blood T cell repertoires in COVID-19. Repertoires were generated with immunoSEQ multiplex PCR, while TCRdb's copy carries only in-frame clones and drops some. The repertoire holds hundreds of thousands of clones, with roughly 85% as singletons. The source material was PBMCs or T cells enriched from blood (not recorded which). These receptors were collected from a woman aged 18-35 years with acute COVID-19.

The chain carries TRBV19 and TRBJ2-5; 11 bases match TRBD2. The CDR3 has 15 residues. With 2 bases clipped from V and 5 bases from J, the junction kept 4 bases outside the gene matches. CDR1 is LNHDA, CDR2 SQIVND, per germline (reference sequence). CDR3 sequence reads: CASSILAGGGETQYF. The CDR3, as DNA: TGTGCCAGTAGTATACTAGCGGGGGGAGGGGAGACCCAGTACTTC.

This clone was found once. V usage is TRBV19 and J usage is TRBJ1-1; the D gene is possibly TRBD1 (5 bases). There are 13 residues in the CDR3. Germline V gene data show CDR1 as LNHDA and CDR2 as SQIVND (reference sequence). The germline V and J ends were trimmed by 6 bases and 7 bases, with 15 bases remaining between them. CDR3 in amino acids: CASRPRGLGEAFF. As DNA, the CDR3 is TGTGCCAGTAGGCCCCGGGGGTTGGGTGAAGCTTTCTTT. Variable domain in full (rest from reference TRBV19 and TRBJ1-1): DGGITQSPKYLFRKEGQNVTLSCEQNLNHDAMYWYRQDPGQGLRLIYYSQIVNDFQKGDIAEGYSVSREKKESFPLTVTSAQKNPTAFYLCASRPRGLGEAFFGQGTRLTVV.